The rows below give T cell receptor beta chains drawn from one sample of a study of glioma-infiltrating T cells after dendritic cell vaccination. Data came from immunoSEQ multiplex PCR; TCRdb stores just in-frame clones and leaves some out. This table holds 80,000 to 100,000 clones, 80% found once. The sample consisted of blood, taken after dendritic cell vaccination. All receptors come from a human donor with glioblastoma. Each CDR3 is given with its conserved first and last residue. A D gene is named only where the DNA matches it firmly. Expanded clones get a size class; other rows say once, few or many, or leave the size out.

clone size,V gene,D gene,J gene,CDR3 protein,CDR3 DNA
few,TRBV10-3,NA,TRBJ1-3,CAISESLEVYTIYF,TGTGCCATCAGTGAGTCGCTGGAGGTTTACACCATATATTTT
NA,TRBV9,NA,TRBJ2-1,CASSVASGTRYDEQFF,TGTGCCAGCAGCGTAGCTTCCGGGACTCGCTACGATGAGCAGTTCTTC
NA,TRBV9,NA,TRBJ2-7,CASSVEAAPRPNPGYEQYF,TGTGCCAGCAGCGTAGAGGCGGCTCCAAGGCCAAACCCGGGCTACGAGCAGTACTTC
NA,TRBV7-9,NA,TRBJ1-1,CASSLVGRENTEAFF,TGTGCCAGCAGCTTAGTTGGTCGAGAGAACACTGAAGCTTTCTTT
NA,TRBV7-2,NA,TRBJ2-7,CASSEVPPYEQYF,TGTGCCAGCAGCGAGGTCCCCCCGTACGAGCAGTACTTC
NA,TRBV18,NA,TRBJ2-7,CASSPRGTYEQYF,TGTGCCAGCTCACCCCGTGGGACTTACGAGCAGTACTTC
NA,TRBV5-6,TRBD2,TRBJ2-3,CASSLPGTSGDESTDTQYF,TGTGCCAGCAGCTTGCCCGGGACTAGCGGGGACGAATCCACAGATACGCAGTATTTT
NA,TRBV15,TRBD1,TRBJ1-5,CATSREGTGFGQPQHF,TGTGCCACCAGCAGAGAAGGGACAGGGTTTGGGCAGCCCCAGCATTTT
NA,TRBV4-1,NA,TRBJ2-7,CASSQDTSVPLYEQYF,TGCGCCAGCAGCCAAGATACGTCGGTTCCTCTGTACGAGCAGTACTTC
NA,TRBV5-1,NA,TRBJ2-5,CASTLPNREETQYF,TGCGCCAGCACTCTACCAAATCGGGAAGAGACCCAGTACTTC
NA,TRBV19,NA,TRBJ1-2,CASSTNYREYSGYTF,TGTGCCAGTAGTACGAATTACAGGGAATACAGTGGCTACACCTTC
NA,TRBV2,NA,TRBJ2-1,CASSVLRAYNEQFF,TGTGCCAGCAGTGTATTGAGAGCCTACAATGAGCAGTTCTTC
NA,TRBV21-1,NA,TRBJ2-7,CASSLRTSGQYF,TGTGCCAGCAGCCTTCGGACTAGCGGGCAGTACTTC
few,TRBV2,TRBD1,TRBJ2-7,CASKAEGTGALEQYF,TGTGCCAGCAAGGCAGAGGGGACAGGGGCCCTCGAGCAGTACTTC
NA,TRBV10-3,TRBD2,TRBJ2-1,CAIGDYFGFEQFF,TGTGCCATCGGGGACTACTTTGGTTTTGAGCAGTTCTTC
NA,TRBV29-1,TRBD2,TRBJ2-1,CSVSAAGFNEQFF,TGCAGCGTATCTGCAGCGGGATTCAATGAGCAGTTCTTC
few,TRBV5-5,TRBD1,TRBJ2-2,CASSIQGATNTGELFF,TGTGCCAGCAGCATACAGGGGGCGACTAACACCGGGGAGCTGTTTTTT
NA,TRBV19,NA,TRBJ2-5,CASSIWGPGETQYF,TGTGCCAGTAGTATATGGGGCCCCGGGGAGACCCAGTACTTC
NA,TRBV6-1,NA,TRBJ1-6,CASSGASYNSPLHF,TGTGCCAGCAGTGGCGCCTCTTATAATTCACCCCTCCACTTT
NA,TRBV27,NA,TRBJ2-2,CASSLRWAISGELFF,TGTGCCAGCAGTTTACGTTGGGCGATATCCGGGGAGCTGTTTTTT
once,TRBV5-1,NA,TRBJ2-1,CASSAGRRNEQFF,TGCGCCAGCAGCGCGGGCCGACGAAATGAGCAGTTCTTC